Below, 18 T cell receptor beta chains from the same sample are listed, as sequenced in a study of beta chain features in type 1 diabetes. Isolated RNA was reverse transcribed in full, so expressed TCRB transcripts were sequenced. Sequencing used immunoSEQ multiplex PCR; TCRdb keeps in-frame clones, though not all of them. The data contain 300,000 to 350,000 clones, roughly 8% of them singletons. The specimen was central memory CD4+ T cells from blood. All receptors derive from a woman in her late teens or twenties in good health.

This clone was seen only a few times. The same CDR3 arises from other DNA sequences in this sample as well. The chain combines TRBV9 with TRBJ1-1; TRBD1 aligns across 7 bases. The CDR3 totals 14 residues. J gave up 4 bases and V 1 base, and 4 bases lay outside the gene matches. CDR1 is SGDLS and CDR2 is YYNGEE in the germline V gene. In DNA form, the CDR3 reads TGTGCCAGCAGCGTACAGGGGGAGGGCACTGAAGCTTTCTTT. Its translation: CASSVQGEGTEAFF.

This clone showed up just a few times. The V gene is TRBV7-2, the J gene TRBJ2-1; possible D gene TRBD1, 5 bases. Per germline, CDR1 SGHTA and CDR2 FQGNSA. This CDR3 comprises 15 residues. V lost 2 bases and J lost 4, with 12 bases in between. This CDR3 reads CASSLRRGPYNEQFF. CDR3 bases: TGTGCCAGCAGCTTAAGAAGGGGCCCTTACAATGAGCAGTTCTTC.

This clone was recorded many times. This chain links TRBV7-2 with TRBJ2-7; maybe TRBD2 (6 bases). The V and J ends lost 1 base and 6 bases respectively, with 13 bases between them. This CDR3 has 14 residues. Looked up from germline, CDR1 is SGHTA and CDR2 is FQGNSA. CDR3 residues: CASSLVRGMTEQYF. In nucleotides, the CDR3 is TGTGCCAGCAGCTTAGTCCGCGGGATGACCGAGCAGTACTTC.

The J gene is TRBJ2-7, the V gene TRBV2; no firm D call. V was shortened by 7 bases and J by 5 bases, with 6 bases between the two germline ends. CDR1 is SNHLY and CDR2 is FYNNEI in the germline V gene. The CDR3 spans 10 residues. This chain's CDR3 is CASKVHEQYF. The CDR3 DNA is TGTGCCAGCAAGGTCCACGAGCAGTACTTC.

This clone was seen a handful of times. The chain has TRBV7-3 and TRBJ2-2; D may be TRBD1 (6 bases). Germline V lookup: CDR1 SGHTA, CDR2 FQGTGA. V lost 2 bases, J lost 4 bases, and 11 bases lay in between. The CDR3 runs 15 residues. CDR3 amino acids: CASSLGTRGTGELFF. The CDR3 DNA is TGTGCCAGCAGCTTAGGGACCAGGGGCACCGGGGAGCTGTTTTTT.

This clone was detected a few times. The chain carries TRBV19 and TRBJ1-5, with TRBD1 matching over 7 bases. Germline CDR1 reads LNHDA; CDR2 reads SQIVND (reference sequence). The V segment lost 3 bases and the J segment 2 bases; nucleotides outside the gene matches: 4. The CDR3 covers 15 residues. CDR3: CASSMYRGGNQPQHF. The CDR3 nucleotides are TGTGCCAGTAGTATGTACAGGGGAGGCAATCAGCCCCAGCATTTT.

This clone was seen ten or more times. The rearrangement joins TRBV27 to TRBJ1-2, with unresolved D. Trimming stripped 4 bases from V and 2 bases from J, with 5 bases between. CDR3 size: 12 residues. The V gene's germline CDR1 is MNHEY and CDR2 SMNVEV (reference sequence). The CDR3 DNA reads TGTGCCAGCAGTTCCCGGAACTATGGCTACACCTTC. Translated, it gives CASSSRNYGYTF.

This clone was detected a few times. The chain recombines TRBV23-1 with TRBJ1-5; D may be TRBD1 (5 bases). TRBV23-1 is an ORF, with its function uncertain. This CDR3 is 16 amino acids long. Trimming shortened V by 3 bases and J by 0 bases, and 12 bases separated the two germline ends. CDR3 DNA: TGCGCCAGCAGTCATCGGGGGAATCTTAGCAATCAGCCCCAGCATTTT. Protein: CASSHRGNLSNQPQHF.

In DNA form, the CDR3 reads TGTGCCAGCAGTTCTTGGGCTAGCGGGAGTATCGCTGATACGCAGTATTTT. Its translation is CASSSWASGSIADTQYF. The chain uses TRBV28 and TRBJ2-3; TRBD2 agrees at 10 bases. The CDR3 has 17 amino acids. Germline V gene lookup returns CDR1 MDHEN and CDR2 SYDVKM. The junction had 13 bases not matched to a gene; V was cut back by 4 bases and J by 6 bases.

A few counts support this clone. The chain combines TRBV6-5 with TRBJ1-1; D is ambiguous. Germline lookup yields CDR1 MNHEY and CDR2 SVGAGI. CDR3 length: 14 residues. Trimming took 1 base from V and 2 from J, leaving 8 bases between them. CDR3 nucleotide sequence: TGTGCCAGCAGTTACTTTGGTCCCAACACTGAAGCTTTCTTT. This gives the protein CASSYFGPNTEAFF.

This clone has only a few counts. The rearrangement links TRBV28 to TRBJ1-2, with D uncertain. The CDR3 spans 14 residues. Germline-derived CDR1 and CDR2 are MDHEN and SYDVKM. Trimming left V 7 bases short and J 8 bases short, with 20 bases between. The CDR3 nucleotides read TGTGCCAGCATAACCTTCCAAGCGGGGAGCGGCTACACCTTC. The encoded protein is CASITFQAGSGYTF.

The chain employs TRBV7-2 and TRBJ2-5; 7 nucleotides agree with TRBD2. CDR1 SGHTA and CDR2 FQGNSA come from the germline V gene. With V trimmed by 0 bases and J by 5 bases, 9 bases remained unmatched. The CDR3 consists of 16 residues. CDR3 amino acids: CASSLALLAGGETQYF. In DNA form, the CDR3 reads TGTGCCAGCAGCTTAGCGCTATTGGCCGGGGGGGAGACCCAGTACTTC. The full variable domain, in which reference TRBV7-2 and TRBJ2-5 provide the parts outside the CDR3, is GAGVSQSPSNKVTEKGKDVELRCDPISGHTALYWYRQSLGQGLEFLIYFQGNSAPDKSGLPSDRFSAERTGGSVSTLTIQRTQQEDSAVYLCASSLALLAGGETQYFGPGTRLLVL.

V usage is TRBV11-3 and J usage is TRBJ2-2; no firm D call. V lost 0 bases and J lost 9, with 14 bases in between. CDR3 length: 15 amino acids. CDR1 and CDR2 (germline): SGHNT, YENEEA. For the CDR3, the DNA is TGTGCCAGCAGCTTAGACCGGACGGAAACCAGGGAGCTGTTTTTT. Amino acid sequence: CASSLDRTETRELFF.

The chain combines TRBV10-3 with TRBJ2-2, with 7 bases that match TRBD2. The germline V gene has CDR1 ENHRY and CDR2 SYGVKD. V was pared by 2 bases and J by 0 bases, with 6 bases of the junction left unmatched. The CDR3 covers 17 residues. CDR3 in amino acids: CAISERGDPANTGELFF. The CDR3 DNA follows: TGTGCCATCAGTGAGCGGGGGGACCCAGCGAACACCGGGGAGCTGTTTTTT.

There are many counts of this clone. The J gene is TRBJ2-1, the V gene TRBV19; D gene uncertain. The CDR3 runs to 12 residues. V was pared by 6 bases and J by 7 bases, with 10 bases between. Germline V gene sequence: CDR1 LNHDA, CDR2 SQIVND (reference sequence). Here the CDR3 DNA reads TGTGCCAGTAGCCTTTATGGGAATGAGCAGTTCTTC. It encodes CASSLYGNEQFF. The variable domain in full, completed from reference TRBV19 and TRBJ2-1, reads DGGITQSPKYLFRKEGQNVTLSCEQNLNHDAMYWYRQDPGQGLRLIYYSQIVNDFQKGDIAEGYSVSREKKESFPLTVTSAQKNPTAFYLCASSLYGNEQFFGPGTRLTVL.

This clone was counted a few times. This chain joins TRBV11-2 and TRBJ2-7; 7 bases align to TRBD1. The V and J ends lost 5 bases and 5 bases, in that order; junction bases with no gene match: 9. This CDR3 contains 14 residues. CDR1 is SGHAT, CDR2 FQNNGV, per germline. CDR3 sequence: CASSRDRGWDEQYF. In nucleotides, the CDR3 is TGTGCCAGCAGCCGGGACAGAGGGTGGGACGAGCAGTACTTC.

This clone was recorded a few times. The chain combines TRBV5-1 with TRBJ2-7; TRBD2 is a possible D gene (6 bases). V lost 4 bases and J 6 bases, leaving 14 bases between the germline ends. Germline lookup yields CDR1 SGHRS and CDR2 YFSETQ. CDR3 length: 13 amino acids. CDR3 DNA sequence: TGCGCCAGCAGCGGGCCGGGGGTCCGCGAGCAGTACTTC. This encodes CASSGPGVREQYF.

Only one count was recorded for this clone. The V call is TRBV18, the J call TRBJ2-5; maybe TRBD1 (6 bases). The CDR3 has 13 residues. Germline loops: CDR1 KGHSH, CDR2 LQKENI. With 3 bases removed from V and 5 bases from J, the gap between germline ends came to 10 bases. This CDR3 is CASSPDRFETQYF. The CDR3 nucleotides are TGTGCCAGCTCACCCGACAGGTTTGAGACCCAGTACTTC.